Listed below are T cell receptor beta chains from one sample, sequenced in a study of control samples from healthy donors and cancer patients. This table comes from immunoSEQ multiplex PCR, and its TCRdb copy is limited to in-frame clones, with some not included. The data hold tens of thousands of clones, with about nine tenths observed a single time. Sequencing was performed on PBMCs. The receptors shown here come from a woman in her fifties or sixties with colorectal cancer. CDR3s leave out the opening cysteine and the closing phenylalanine or tryptophan.

CDR3 protein: ASSLGTFQQETQY; V gene: TRBV5-1
CDR3 protein: AISEGGGTKNIQY; V gene: TRBV10-3
CDR3 protein: ASTPGVHSYGYT; V gene: TRBV28
CDR3 protein: ASSAQRPPDTQY; V gene: TRBV9
CDR3 protein: ASQRGVTSYYQPQH; V gene: TRBV19
CDR3 protein: ASSLGGDQPQH; V gene: TRBV27
CDR3 protein: ASSRDTGELF; V gene: TRBV12-3/TRBV12-4
CDR3 protein: ASSYSGGYSGNTIY; V gene: TRBV6-5
CDR3 protein: ASSRGGQPQH; V gene: TRBV3-1/TRBV3-2
CDR3 protein: ASSSTGQGLQETQY; V gene: TRBV5-8
CDR3 protein: ASSFQGGGELF; V gene: TRBV5-1
CDR3 protein: ASSPRVYQETQY; V gene: TRBV27
CDR3 protein: ASSSGQGGVYYGYT; V gene: TRBV28
CDR3 protein: ASSGSGANTDTQY; V gene: TRBV28
CDR3 protein: ASSPQGAHKNIQY; V gene: TRBV6-5
CDR3 protein: ASSTSGGDTQY; V gene: TRBV7-9
CDR3 protein: ASSTGDSNQPQH; V gene: TRBV10-3
CDR3 protein: ASSQGVGGTREETQY; V gene: TRBV4-3
CDR3 protein: ASTLQGDQPQH; V gene: TRBV12-3/TRBV12-4
CDR3 protein: ASSQDGGPQH; V gene: TRBV4-3
CDR3 protein: ATSDFASSGTDTQY; V gene: TRBV24-1
CDR3 protein: ASSRQGPNTEAF; V gene: TRBV18
CDR3 protein: ASSLTAGADYGYT; V gene: TRBV5-1
CDR3 protein: ASSLVSRTEKLF; V gene: TRBV5-6